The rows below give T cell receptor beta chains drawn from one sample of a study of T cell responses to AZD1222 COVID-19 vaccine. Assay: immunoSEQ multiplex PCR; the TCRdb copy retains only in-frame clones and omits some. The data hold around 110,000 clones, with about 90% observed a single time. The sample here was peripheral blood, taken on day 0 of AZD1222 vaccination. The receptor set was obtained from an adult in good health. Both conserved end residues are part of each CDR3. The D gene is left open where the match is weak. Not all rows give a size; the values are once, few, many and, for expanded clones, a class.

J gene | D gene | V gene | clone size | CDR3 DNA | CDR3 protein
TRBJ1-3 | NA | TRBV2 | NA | TGTGCCAGCAGTGAGCAGCGGGTCTCTGGAAACACCATATATTTT | CASSEQRVSGNTIYF
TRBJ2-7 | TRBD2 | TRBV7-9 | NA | TGTGCCAGCAGCTTAGAGGGACTAGCGAGCGAGCAGTACTTC | CASSLEGLASEQYF
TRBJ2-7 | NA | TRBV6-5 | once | TGTGCCAGCAGTTATAGCGCGGCTAGTTCCTACGAGCAGTACTTC | CASSYSAASSYEQYF
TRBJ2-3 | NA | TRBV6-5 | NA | TGTGCCAGCAGCCCCGGGCAGACAGATACGCAGTATTTT | CASSPGQTDTQYF
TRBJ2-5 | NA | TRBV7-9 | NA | TGTGCCAGCAGCTTTACAGGGCGCGAGACCCAGTACTTC | CASSFTGRETQYF
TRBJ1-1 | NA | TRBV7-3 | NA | TGTGCCAGCAGCTTAAATCTCGGCACTGAAGCTTTCTTT | CASSLNLGTEAFF
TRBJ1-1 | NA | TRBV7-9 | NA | TGTGCCAGCAGCTTAGGGCAGAACACTGAAGCTTTCTTT | CASSLGQNTEAFF
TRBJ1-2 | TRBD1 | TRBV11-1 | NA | TGTGCCAGCAGCTCGAGGACAGGGGGCGCCTACACCTTC | CASSSRTGGAYTF
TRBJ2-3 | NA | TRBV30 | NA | TGTGCCTGGAGTCGGACGGAAGATACGCAGTATTTT | CAWSRTEDTQYF
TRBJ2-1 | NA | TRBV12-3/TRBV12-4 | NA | TGTGCCAGCAGTCCCCCCCCCGGTGAGTCGTTCTTC | CASSPPPGESFF
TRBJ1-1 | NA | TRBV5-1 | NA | TGCGCCAGCAGCTTGGGACAGCAGACTGAAGCTTTCTTT | CASSLGQQTEAFF
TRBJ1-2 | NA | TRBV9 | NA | TGTGCCAGCAGTGGGGACTATGGCTACACCTTC | CASSGDYGYTF
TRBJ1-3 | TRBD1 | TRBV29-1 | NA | TGCAGCGTGTCTCCAGGGGGGACTGGAAACACCATATATTTT | CSVSPGGTGNTIYF
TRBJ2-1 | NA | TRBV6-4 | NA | TGTGCCAGCAGTTCTGCTCGGGAGCAGTTCTTC | CASSSAREQFF
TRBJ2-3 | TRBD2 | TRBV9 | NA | TGTGCCAGCAGCGCACCCGTAGCGGGGGGGCCGGCAGATACGCAGTATTTT | CASSAPVAGGPADTQYF
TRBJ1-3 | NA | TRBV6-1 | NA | TGTGCCAGCAGTGAAGGGGGCTATGGAAACACCATATATTTT | CASSEGGYGNTIYF
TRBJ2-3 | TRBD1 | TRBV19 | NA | TGTGCCAGTAGTAATGAACAGGGGCCAGATACGCAGTATTTT | CASSNEQGPDTQYF
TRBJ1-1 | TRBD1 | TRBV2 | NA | TGTGCCAGCAGTGAACTGGGACAGGGGACTGAAGCTTTCTTT | CASSELGQGTEAFF
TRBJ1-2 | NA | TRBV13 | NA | TGTGCCAGCAGCTCAACTAACTATGGCTACACCTTC | CASSSTNYGYTF
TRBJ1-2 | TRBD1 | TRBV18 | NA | TGTGCCAGCTCACCACGTATCAGTAGGGGGCAGGACTATGGCTACACCTTC | CASSPRISRGQDYGYTF
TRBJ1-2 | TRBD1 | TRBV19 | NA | TGTGCCAGTAGTATAGCGATAGGACAGGGGGCAAATGGCTACACCTTC | CASSIAIGQGANGYTF
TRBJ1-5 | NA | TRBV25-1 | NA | TGTGCCAGCAGTGGGCAGGGCGCTCAGCCCCAGCATTTT | CASSGQGAQPQHF
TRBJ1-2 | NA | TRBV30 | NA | TGTGCCTGGAGGGCAGCAGGAGCGTATGGCTACACCTTC | CAWRAAGAYGYTF
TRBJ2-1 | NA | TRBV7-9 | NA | TGTGCCAGCAGCTTCGATGGGTATGAGCAGTTCTTC | CASSFDGYEQFF
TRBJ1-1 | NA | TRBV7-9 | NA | TGTGCCAGCAGCCCCACCTTCGCCCTGAACACTGAAGCTTTCTTT | CASSPTFALNTEAFF
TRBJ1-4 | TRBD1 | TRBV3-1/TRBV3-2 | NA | TGTGCCAGCAGCCAAACGACAGGGAATAATGAAAAACTGTTTTTT | CASSQTTGNNEKLFF
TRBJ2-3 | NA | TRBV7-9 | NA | TGTGCCAGCAGATCAGGACAGAGTAGCACAGATACGCAGTATTTT | CASRSGQSSTDTQYF
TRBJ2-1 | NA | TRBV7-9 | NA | TGTGCCAGCAGCTCGACCTCAGTAAATGAGCAGTTCTTC | CASSSTSVNEQFF
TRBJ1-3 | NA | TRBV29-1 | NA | TGCAGCGTTGAAAGCTCTGGAAACACCATATATTTT | CSVESSGNTIYF
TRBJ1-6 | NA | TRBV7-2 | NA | TGTGCCAGCAGCTTAGTGTTTTCTTCACCCCTCCACTTT | CASSLVFSSPLHF
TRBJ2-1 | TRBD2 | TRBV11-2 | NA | TGTGCCAGCAGCTCCCCGGGACTAGCGGGAGTCCTCCATGGGCAGTTCTTC | CASSSPGLAGVLHGQFF
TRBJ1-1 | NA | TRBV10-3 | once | TGTGCCATCAGGTTCAATGACAACACTGAAGCTTTCTTT | CAIRFNDNTEAFF
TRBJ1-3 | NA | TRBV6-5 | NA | TGTGCCAGCAGCCTTCAAAGCTCTGGAAACACCATATATTTT | CASSLQSSGNTIYF
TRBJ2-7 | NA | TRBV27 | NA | TGTGCCAGCAGTTTAGGGACGGACGCCTACGAGCAGTACTTC | CASSLGTDAYEQYF
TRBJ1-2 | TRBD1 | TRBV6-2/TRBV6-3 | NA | TGTGCCAGCAGTTACCTCCGGGACAGGGTGGATGGCTACACCTTC | CASSYLRDRVDGYTF
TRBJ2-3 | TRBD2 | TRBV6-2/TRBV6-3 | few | TGTGCCAGCAGTCCGGGACTAGCGGGCACAGATACGCAGTATTTT | CASSPGLAGTDTQYF
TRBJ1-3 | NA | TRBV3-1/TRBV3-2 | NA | TGTGCCAGCAGCCAATCAGGTGGAATGAGCTCTGGAAACACCATATATTTT | CASSQSGGMSSGNTIYF